This T cell receptor beta chain was identified in a study of PD-L1 blockade in urothelial cancer. Study-wide context: The median number of T cells present in blood samples was about 140,000.

Looked up from germline, CDR1 is SEHNR and CDR2 is FQNEAQ (reference sequence). The V gene lost 6 bases and the J gene lost 6 bases, with 9 bases spanning the gap. This CDR3 comprises 11 residues. This clone was detected only once. Time point of the sample: peripheral blood 6 weeks after treatment start. The study collected 1 to 8 samples per patient, pretreatment and on-treatment. Measured with immunoSEQ multiplex PCR; TCRdb has only the in-frame clones, and not every one. The sample shows tens of thousands of clones, approximately 90% of them seen only once. The genes are TRBV7-9 and TRBJ2-7, with a possible D match to TRBD2 (5 bases). This specimen was PBMCs, taken around atezolizumab (anti-PD-L1) treatment. The receptor was isolated from a woman older than 75 with urothelial cancer. The CDR3 here is CASSPAGEQYF. CDR3 coding DNA: TGTGCCAGCAGTCCCGCGGGCGAGCAGTACTTC.